These 19 T cell receptor beta chains came from one sample sequenced in a study of early T cells in non-severe SARS-CoV-2 infection. TCRdb recomputed calls from the 5' RACE reads with MiXCR, one row per CDR3 protein. This table has some 34,000 distinct CDR3 sequences, approximately 8.9% appearing once. The source material was whole blood. The receptors shown here come from an adult who was a healthcare worker with PCR-confirmed SARS-CoV-2 infection or an uninfected control (not recorded which).

The chain links TRBV29-1 to TRBJ2-3; 7 nucleotides line up with TRBD2. The V segment lost 7 bases and the J segment 4 bases; nucleotides outside the gene matches: 5. Germline loops: CDR1 SQVTM, CDR2 ANQGSEA. This CDR3 is built from 12 residues. DNA for the CDR3: TGCAGCGCGGGGGGACTCCCAGATACGCAGTATTTT. Amino acid sequence: CSAGGLPDTQYF.

This clonotype came up many times. V and J are TRBV7-2 and TRBJ2-3; D perhaps matches TRBD1 (6 bases). This CDR3 has 15 residues. V lost 3 bases to trimming and J lost 3 bases, with 13 bases between them. Germline V lookup: CDR1 SGHTA, CDR2 FQGNSA. The CDR3 reads CASSLQAQGTDTQYF. The CDR3 DNA follows: TGTGCCAGCAGCTTGCAAGCACAGGGAACAGATACGCAGTATTTT. Filled out from reference TRBV7-2 and TRBJ2-3, the complete variable domain reads GAGVSQSPSNKVTEKGKDVELRCDPISGHTALYWYRQSLGQGLEFLIYFQGNSAPDKSGLPSDRFSAERTGGSVSTLTIQRTQQEDSAVYLCASSLQAQGTDTQYFGPGTRLTVL.

Many counts were recorded for this clonotype. The chain recombines TRBV18 with TRBJ1-6; D may be TRBD1 (6 bases). The germline V gene has CDR1 KGHSH and CDR2 LQKENI. The CDR3 runs 15 residues. Trimming left V 4 bases short and J 2 bases short, with 9 bases between. The CDR3 DNA sequence: TGTGCCAGCTCACAACAGGGAGCCTATAATTCACCCCTCCACTTT. Translated, it gives CASSQQGAYNSPLHF. The complete variable domain, with remaining parts taken from reference TRBV18 and TRBJ1-6, reads NAGVMQNPRHLVRRRGQEARLRCSPMKGHSHVYWYRQLPEEGLKFMVYLQKENIIDESGMPKERFSAEFPKEGPSILRIQQVVRGDSAAYFCASSQQGAYNSPLHFGNGTRLTVT.

By proportion, this clonotype is large (0.1 to 1%). The chain carries TRBV11-2 and TRBJ2-5, with 8 bases that match TRBD2. Germline assignment: CDR1 SGHAT and CDR2 FQNNGV. With 5 bases clipped from V and 0 bases from J, the junction kept 2 bases outside the gene matches. The CDR3 extends over 14 amino acids. This CDR3 reads CASSREGHQETQYF. Here the CDR3 DNA reads TGTGCCAGCAGCCGGGAGGGACACCAAGAGACCCAGTACTTC.

A few counts support this clonotype. V is TRBV11-2 and J is TRBJ2-6; D uncertain. CDR1 is SGHAT, CDR2 FQNNGV, per germline. The CDR3 contains 16 residues. The ends were cut back, 8 bases at V and 0 bases at J, with 14 bases in the middle. CDR3 amino acids: CASHPLIPSGANVLTF. DNA for the CDR3: TGTGCCAGCCACCCTCTGATCCCCTCTGGGGCCAACGTCCTGACTTTC.

This clonotype has at least ten counts. The chain has TRBV18 and TRBJ1-5, with D perhaps matching TRBD1 (6 bases). Germline V CDR1 and CDR2: KGHSH, LQKENI. The V gene lost 1 base and the J gene lost 2 bases, with 9 bases spanning the gap. The CDR3 runs 15 residues. CDR3 nucleotide sequence: TGTGCCAGCTCACCACTGGACAGCCGCAATCAGCCCCAGCATTTT. This encodes CASSPLDSRNQPQHF.

This clonotype showed up just a few times. This chain joins TRBV29-1 and TRBJ1-1; a possible D gene is TRBD1 (5 bases). This CDR3 has 12 residues. Per the germline V gene, CDR1 is SQVTM and CDR2 is ANQGSEA. Trimming pared 2 bases from V and 5 bases from J, leaving 9 bases between. The CDR3 loop reads CSVEKGLTEAFF. The CDR3 bases are TGCAGCGTTGAAAAGGGGTTGACTGAAGCTTTCTTT.

The chain combines TRBV29-1 with TRBJ1-2; perhaps TRBD1 as D (6 bases). Germline CDR1 is SQVTM and CDR2 is ANQGSEA. The germline V and J ends were trimmed by 7 bases and 8 bases, with 14 bases remaining between them. This CDR3 is built from 11 residues. The CDR3 DNA sequence: TGCAGCGCCCCAACAGGGTTAGGCTACACCTTC. The encoded protein is CSAPTGLGYTF.

In this sample, this clonotype turned up a few times. This chain joins TRBV5-1 and TRBJ1-6; 9 bases line up with TRBD1. The V gene end was trimmed by 3 bases and the J gene end by 9 bases; junction bases not matched to a gene: 7. This CDR3 is built from 15 residues. The germline V gene has CDR1 SGHRS and CDR2 YFSETQ. CDR3 bases: TGCGCCAGCAGCTCCGGGGACAGGGATGCTTCACCCCTCCACTTT. This translates into CASSSGDRDASPLHF.

This clonotype was observed a handful of times. V and J are TRBV12-3 or TRBV12-4 and TRBJ1-2, with TRBD1 matching 8 bases. Trimming removed 6 bases from V and 7 bases from J; junction bases left unmatched: 7. The CDR3 extends over 13 amino acids. CDR3 nucleotide sequence: TGTGCCAGCAGCGAGACAGGGGTGGTTGGCTACACCTTC. Translation: CASSETGVVGYTF.

This clonotype was seen a few times. The J gene is TRBJ2-1, the V gene TRBV18; no reliable D call. The V end lost 3 bases, the J end lost 7 bases, and 7 bases lay between the germline ends. There are 12 residues in the CDR3. Germline V gene data show CDR1 as KGHSH and CDR2 as LQKENI. The CDR3 protein is CASSPPLNEQFF. In DNA, the CDR3 is TGTGCCAGCTCACCTCCCCTTAATGAGCAGTTCTTC.

There are many counts of this clonotype. In DNA, the CDR3 is TGTGCCAGTTCCGGGACAGGGTTTATTTTGCCCGAAGCTTTCTTT. Amino acid sequence: CASSGTGFILPEAFF. This rearrangement joins TRBV19 to TRBJ1-1, with TRBD1 matching over 9 bases. Trimming cost V 8 bases and J 8 bases; bases outside gene matches: 15. There are 15 residues in the CDR3. Looked up from germline, CDR1 is LNHDA and CDR2 is SQIVND (reference sequence).

This clonotype was seen repeatedly, ten times or more. The chain employs TRBV29-1 and TRBJ2-3, with 8 bases lining up with TRBD2. Germline values: CDR1 SQVTM, CDR2 ANQGSEA. The CDR3 contains 13 residues. Unmatched junction bases numbered 3, after V lost 6 bases and J lost 1 base. CDR3 region: CSVSSGGTDTQYF. DNA for the CDR3: TGCAGCGTGAGTAGCGGGGGCACAGATACGCAGTATTTT.

This clonotype showed up many times. The chain links TRBV2 to TRBJ1-2; 11 bases fit TRBD1. J was trimmed by 6 bases and V by 3 bases; bases with no gene match: 6. Per germline, CDR1 SNHLY and CDR2 FYNNEI. The CDR3 is made up of 15 amino acids. The CDR3 DNA reads TGTGCCAGCAGTGAGCTGGGACAGGGGGTCGATGGCTACACCTTC. Its protein is CASSELGQGVDGYTF.

This clonotype was recorded at least ten times. The rearrangement uses TRBV18 and TRBJ1-6; the match to TRBD1 covers 9 bases. The CDR3 contains 18 residues. The ends lost 5 bases at V and 9 bases at J; junction bases unmatched: 17. Looked up from germline, CDR1 is KGHSH and CDR2 is LQKENI. In nucleotides, the CDR3 is TGTGCCAGCTCAAGACCGGGACAGGGCTCCCATCTAGGTTCACCCCTCCACTTT. Amino acid sequence: CASSRPGQGSHLGSPLHF. The whole variable domain, filled in from reference TRBV18 and TRBJ1-6, reads NAGVMQNPRHLVRRRGQEARLRCSPMKGHSHVYWYRQLPEEGLKFMVYLQKENIIDESGMPKERFSAEFPKEGPSILRIQQVVRGDSAAYFCASSRPGQGSHLGSPLHFGNGTRLTVT.

In this sample, this clonotype turned up many times. This chain uses TRBV7-8 with TRBJ1-5; D call uncertain. V dropped 1 base and J dropped 1 base, with 8 bases sitting between them. The CDR3 spans 15 residues. Germline lookup yields CDR1 SGHVS and CDR2 FQNEAQ. CDR3 in amino acids: CASSLVGGSNQPQHF. In DNA form, the CDR3 reads TGTGCCAGCAGCTTAGTCGGTGGCAGCAATCAGCCCCAGCATTTT.

This clonotype was counted between two and nine times. The chain recombines TRBV19 with TRBJ2-2, with TRBD1 identical over 7 bases. V trimming: 3 bases; J trimming: 7 bases; junction bases outside the gene matches: 8. Per the germline V gene, CDR1 is LNHDA and CDR2 is SQIVND (reference sequence). The length of the CDR3 is 15 residues. The CDR3 nucleotides read TGTGCCAGTAGTATCGAGAGGGGGCTCGGCGGGGAGCTGTTTTTT. The encoded protein is CASSIERGLGGELFF.

This clonotype was detected ten times or more. The V gene is TRBV4-3, the J gene TRBJ2-3; no clear D. Trimming stripped 3 bases from V and 1 base from J, with 5 bases between. The germline V gene encodes CDR1 LGHNA and CDR2 YSLEER. This CDR3 contains 13 residues. The CDR3 region has the DNA TGCGCCAGCAGCCAGGCAGGCACAGATACGCAGTATTTT. Translating it yields CASSQAGTDTQYF.

The sample holds many counts of this clonotype. The rearrangement uses TRBV29-1 and TRBJ2-5; TRBD2 agrees at 10 bases. The CDR3 sequence is 16 residues long. In germline, CDR1 is SQVTM, CDR2 ANQGSEA. The V and J ends lost 4 bases and 2 bases, in that order; junction bases with no gene match: 10. The CDR3 loop is CSVGTSGAIYQETQYF. The CDR3 DNA follows: TGCAGCGTTGGCACTAGCGGGGCGATTTATCAAGAGACCCAGTACTTC.